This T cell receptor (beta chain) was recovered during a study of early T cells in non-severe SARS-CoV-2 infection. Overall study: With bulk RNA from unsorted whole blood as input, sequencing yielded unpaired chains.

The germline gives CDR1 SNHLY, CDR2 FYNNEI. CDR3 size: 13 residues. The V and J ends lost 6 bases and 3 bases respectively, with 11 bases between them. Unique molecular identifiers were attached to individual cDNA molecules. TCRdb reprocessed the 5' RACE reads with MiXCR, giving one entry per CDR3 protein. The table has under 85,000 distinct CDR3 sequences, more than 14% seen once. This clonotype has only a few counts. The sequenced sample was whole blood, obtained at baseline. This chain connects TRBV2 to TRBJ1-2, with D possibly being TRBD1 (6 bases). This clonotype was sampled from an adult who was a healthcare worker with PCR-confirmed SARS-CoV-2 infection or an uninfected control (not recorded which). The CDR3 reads CASSEGGHYGYTF. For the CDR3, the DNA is TGTGCCAGCAGCGAGGGGGGGCACTATGGCTACACCTTC.